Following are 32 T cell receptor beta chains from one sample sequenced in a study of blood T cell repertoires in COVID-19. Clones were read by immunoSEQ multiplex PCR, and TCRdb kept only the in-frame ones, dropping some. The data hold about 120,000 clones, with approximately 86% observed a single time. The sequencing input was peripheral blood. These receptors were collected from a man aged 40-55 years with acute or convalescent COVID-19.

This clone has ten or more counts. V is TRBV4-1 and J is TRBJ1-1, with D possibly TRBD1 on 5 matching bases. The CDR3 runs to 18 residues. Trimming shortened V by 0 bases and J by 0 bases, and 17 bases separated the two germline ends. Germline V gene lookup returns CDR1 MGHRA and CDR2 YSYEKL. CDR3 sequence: CASSQESNDRTLNTEAFF. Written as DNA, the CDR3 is TGCGCCAGCAGCCAAGAATCTAACGACAGAACCCTGAACACTGAAGCTTTCTTT.

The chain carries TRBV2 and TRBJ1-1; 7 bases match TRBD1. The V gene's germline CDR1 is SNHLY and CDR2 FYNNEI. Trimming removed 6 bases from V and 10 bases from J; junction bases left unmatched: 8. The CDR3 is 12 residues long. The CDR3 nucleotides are TGTGCCAGCAGGGGCAGGGGGAATTTAGCTTTCTTT. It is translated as CASRGRGNLAFF.

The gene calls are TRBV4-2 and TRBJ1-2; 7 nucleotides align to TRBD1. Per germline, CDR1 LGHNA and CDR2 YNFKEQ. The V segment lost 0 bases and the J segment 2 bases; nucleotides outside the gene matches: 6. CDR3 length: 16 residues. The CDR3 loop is CASSQDVRDRNYGYTF. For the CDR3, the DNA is TGTGCCAGCAGCCAAGATGTTAGGGACAGAAACTATGGCTACACCTTC.

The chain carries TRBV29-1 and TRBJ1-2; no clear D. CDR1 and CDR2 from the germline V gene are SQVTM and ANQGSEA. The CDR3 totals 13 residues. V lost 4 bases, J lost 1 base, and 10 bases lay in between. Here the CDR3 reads CSVVYLDNYGYTF. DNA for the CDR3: TGCAGCGTTGTTTATCTAGATAACTATGGCTACACCTTC.

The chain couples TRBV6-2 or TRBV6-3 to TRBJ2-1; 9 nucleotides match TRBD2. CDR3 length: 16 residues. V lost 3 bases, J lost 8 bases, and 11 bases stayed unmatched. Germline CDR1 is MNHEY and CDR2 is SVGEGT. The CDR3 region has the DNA TGTGCCAGCAGTTATACCCTAGCGGGGTTGGTCGATGAGCAGTTCTTC. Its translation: CASSYTLAGLVDEQFF.

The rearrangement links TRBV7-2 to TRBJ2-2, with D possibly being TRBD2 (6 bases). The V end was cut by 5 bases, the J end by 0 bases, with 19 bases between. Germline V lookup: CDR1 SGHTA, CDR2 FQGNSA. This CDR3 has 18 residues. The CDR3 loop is CASSRGRAGTANTGELFF. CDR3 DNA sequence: TGTGCCAGCAGCCGGGGGAGAGCAGGGACCGCGAACACCGGGGAGCTGTTTTTT.

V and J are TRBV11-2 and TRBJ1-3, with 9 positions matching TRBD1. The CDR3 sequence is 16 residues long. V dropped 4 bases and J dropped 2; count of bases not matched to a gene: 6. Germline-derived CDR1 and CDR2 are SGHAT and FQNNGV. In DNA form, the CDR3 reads TGTGCCAGCAGCTCGGGGGACAGGGTGACTGGAAACACCATATATTTT. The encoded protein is CASSSGDRVTGNTIYF.

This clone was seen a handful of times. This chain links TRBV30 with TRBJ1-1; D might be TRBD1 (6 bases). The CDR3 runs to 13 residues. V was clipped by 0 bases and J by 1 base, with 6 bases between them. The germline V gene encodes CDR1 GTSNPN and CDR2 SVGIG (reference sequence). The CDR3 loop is CAWSVGANTEAFF. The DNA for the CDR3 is TGTGCCTGGAGTGTGGGGGCGAACACTGAAGCTTTCTTT.

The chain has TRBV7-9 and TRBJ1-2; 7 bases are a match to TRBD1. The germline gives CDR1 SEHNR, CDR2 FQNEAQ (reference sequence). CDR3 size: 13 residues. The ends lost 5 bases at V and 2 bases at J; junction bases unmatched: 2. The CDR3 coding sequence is TGTGCCAGCAGCGTACAGGGGAACTATGGCTACACCTTC. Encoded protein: CASSVQGNYGYTF.

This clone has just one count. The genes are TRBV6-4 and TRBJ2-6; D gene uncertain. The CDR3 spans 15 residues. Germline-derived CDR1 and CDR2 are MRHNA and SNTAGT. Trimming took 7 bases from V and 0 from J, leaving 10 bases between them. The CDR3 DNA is TGTGCCAGCACCCCACATCACTCTGGGGCCAACGTCCTGACTTTC. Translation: CASTPHHSGANVLTF.

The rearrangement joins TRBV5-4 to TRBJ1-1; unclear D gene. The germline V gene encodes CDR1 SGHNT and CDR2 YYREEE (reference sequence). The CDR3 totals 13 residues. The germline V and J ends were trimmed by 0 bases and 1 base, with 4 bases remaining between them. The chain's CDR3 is CASSLAKNTEAFF. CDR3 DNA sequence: TGTGCCAGCAGCTTGGCAAAGAACACTGAAGCTTTCTTT. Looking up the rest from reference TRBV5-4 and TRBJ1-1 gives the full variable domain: ETGVTQSPTHLIKTRGQQVTLRCSSQSGHNTVSWYQQALGQGPQFIFQYYREEENGRGNFPPRFSGLQFPNYSSELNVNALELDDSALYLCASSLAKNTEAFFGQGTRLTVV.

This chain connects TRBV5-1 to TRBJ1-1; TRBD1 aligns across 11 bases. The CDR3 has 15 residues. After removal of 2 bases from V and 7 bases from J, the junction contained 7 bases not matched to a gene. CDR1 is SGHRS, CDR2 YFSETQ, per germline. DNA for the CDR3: TGCGCCAGCAGCTTAAGGACAGGGGGCCTCGGTGAAGCTTTCTTT. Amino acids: CASSLRTGGLGEAFF.

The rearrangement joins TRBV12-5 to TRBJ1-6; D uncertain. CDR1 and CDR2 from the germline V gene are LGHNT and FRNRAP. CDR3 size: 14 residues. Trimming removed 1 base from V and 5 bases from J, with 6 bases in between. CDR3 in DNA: TGTGCTAGTGGTTTGGGACACAATAATTCACCCCTCCACTTT. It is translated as CASGLGHNNSPLHF. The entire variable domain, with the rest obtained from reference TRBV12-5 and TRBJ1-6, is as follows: DARVTQTPRHKVTEMGQEVTMRCQPILGHNTVFWYRQTMMQGLELLAYFRNRAPLDDSGMPKDRFSAEMPDATLATLKIQPSEPRDSAVYFCASGLGHNNSPLHFGNGTRLTVT.

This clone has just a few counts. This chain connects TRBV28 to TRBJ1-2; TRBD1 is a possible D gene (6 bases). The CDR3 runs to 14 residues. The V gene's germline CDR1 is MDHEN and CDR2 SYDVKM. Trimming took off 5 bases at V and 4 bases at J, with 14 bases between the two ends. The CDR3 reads CASSLLRGSYGYTF. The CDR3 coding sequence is TGTGCCAGCAGTCTTCTAAGGGGGTCCTATGGCTACACCTTC.

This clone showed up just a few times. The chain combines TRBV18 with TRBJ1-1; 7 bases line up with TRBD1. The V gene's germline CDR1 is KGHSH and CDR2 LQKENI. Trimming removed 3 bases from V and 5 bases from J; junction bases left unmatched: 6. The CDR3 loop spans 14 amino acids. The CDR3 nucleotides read TGTGCCAGCTCACCGCCCAGGGGGTGGACTGAAGCTTTCTTT. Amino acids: CASSPPRGWTEAFF.

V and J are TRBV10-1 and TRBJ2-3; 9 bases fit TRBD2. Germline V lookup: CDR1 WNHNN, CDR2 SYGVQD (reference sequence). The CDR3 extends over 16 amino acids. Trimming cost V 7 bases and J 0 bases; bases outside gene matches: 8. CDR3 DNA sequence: TGCGCCAGCACGGACGGGACTAGCAAAAGCACAGATACGCAGTATTTT. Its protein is CASTDGTSKSTDTQYF.

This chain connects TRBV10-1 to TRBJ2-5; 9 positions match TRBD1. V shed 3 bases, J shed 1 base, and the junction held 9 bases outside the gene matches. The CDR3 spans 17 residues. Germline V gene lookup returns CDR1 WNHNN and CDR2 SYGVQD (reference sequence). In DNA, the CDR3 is TGCGCCAGCAGTGAAAACAGGGGGCGCGAAGGCCAAGAGACCCAGTACTTC. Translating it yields CASSENRGREGQETQYF.

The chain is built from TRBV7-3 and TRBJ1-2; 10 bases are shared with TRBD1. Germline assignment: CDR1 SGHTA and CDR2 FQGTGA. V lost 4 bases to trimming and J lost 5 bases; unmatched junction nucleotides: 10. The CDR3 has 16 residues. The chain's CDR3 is CASSYSGTGVGYGYTF. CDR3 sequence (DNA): TGTGCCAGCAGCTACTCCGGGACAGGGGTTGGGTATGGCTACACCTTC.

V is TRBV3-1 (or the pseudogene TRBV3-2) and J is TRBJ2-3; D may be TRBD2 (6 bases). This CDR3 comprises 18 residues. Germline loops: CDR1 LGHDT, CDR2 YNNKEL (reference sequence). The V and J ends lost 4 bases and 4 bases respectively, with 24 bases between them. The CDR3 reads CASSLGTGIAAGADTQYF. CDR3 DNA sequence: TGTGCCAGCAGCCTCGGGACGGGAATAGCGGCTGGGGCAGATACGCAGTATTTT.

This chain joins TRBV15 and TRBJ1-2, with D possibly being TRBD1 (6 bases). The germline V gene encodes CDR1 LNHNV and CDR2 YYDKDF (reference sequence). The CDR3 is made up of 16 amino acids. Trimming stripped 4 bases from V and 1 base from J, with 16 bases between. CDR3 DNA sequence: TGTGCCACCAGCATGACCGACAGGACCAGTAACTATGGCTACACCTTC. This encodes CATSMTDRTSNYGYTF.

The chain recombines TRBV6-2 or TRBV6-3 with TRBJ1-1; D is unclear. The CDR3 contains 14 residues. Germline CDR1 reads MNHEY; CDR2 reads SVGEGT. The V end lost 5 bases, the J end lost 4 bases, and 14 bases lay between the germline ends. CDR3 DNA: TGTGCCAGCAGTACTACGTTTGTGGGCACTGAAGCTTTCTTT. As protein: CASSTTFVGTEAFF.

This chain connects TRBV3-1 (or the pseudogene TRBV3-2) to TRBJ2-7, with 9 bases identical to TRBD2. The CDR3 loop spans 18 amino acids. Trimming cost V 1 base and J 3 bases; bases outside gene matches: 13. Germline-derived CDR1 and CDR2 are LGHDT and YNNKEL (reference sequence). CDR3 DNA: TGTGCCAGCAGCCAAGGATCGGCTAGCGGGACCCGTATCTACGAGCAGTACTTC. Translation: CASSQGSASGTRIYEQYF.

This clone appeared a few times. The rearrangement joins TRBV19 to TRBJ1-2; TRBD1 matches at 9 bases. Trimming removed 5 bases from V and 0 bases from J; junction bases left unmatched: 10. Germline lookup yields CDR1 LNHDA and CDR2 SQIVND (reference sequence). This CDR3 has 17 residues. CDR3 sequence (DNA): TGTGCCAGTAGTTTAACAGGGGGCATCCCAGCTAACTATGGCTACACCTTC. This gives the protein CASSLTGGIPANYGYTF.

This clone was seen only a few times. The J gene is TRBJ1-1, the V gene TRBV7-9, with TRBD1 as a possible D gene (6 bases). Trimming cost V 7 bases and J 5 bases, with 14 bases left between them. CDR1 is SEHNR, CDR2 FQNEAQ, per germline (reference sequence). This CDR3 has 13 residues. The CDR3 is CASTGVGGTEAFF. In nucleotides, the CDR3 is TGTGCCAGCACAGGGGTCGGGGGTACTGAAGCTTTCTTT.

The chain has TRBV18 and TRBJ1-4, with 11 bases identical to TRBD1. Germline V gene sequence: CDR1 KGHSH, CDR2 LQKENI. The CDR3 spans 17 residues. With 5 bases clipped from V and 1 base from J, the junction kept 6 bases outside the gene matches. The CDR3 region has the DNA TGTGCCAGCTCAGGACGGACAGGGGGCTTAACTAATGAAAAACTGTTTTTT. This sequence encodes CASSGRTGGLTNEKLFF.

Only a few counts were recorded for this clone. The CDR3 bases are TGTGCCAGCGGATCAGCAGGTTATCAGCCCCAGCATTTT. Amino acid sequence: CASGSAGYQPQHF. The chain employs TRBV6-5 and TRBJ1-5; D gene unclear. The V end lost 8 bases, the J end lost 5 bases, and 13 bases lay between the germline ends. Germline lookup yields CDR1 MNHEY and CDR2 SVGAGI. The CDR3 length is 13 residues.

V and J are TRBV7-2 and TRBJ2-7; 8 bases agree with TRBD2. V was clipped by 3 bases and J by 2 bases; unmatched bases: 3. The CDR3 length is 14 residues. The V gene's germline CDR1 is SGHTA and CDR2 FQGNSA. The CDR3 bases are TGTGCCAGCAGCTTTACTAGCGGAACCTACGAGCAGTACTTC. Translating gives CASSFTSGTYEQYF.

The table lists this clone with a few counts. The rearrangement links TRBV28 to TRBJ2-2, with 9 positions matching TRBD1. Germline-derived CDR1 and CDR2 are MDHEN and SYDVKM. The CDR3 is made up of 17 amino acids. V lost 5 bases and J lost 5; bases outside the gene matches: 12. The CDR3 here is CASSTPTGTGITGELFF. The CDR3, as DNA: TGTGCCAGCAGTACTCCAACCGGGACAGGGATTACCGGGGAGCTGTTTTTT.

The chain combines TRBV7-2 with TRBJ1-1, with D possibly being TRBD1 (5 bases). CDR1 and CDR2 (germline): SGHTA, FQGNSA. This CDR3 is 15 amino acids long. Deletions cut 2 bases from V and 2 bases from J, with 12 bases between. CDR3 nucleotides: TGTGCCAGCAGCTTATATGCGGGGGTCAACACTGAAGCTTTCTTT. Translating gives CASSLYAGVNTEAFF.

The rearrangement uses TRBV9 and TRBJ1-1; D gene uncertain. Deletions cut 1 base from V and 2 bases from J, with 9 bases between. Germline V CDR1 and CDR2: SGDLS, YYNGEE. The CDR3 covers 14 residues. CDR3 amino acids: CASSVSGRNTEAFF. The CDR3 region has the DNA TGTGCCAGCAGCGTATCGGGGAGAAACACTGAAGCTTTCTTT.

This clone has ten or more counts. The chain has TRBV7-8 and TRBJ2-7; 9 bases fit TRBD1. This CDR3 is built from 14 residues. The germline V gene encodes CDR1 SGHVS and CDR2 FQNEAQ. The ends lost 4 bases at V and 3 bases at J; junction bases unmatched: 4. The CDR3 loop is CASSSETGGYEQYF. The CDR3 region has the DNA TGTGCCAGCAGCTCGGAGACAGGGGGCTACGAGCAGTACTTC.

The CDR3 sequence: CASVKQGDGYTF. The CDR3 nucleotides read TGTGCTAGTGTCAAACAGGGGGATGGCTACACCTTC. The chain links TRBV12-5 to TRBJ1-2; 8 bases agree with TRBD1. This CDR3 region has 12 residues. Germline assignment: CDR1 LGHNT and CDR2 FRNRAP. V lost 7 bases and J lost 6; bases outside the gene matches: 4.